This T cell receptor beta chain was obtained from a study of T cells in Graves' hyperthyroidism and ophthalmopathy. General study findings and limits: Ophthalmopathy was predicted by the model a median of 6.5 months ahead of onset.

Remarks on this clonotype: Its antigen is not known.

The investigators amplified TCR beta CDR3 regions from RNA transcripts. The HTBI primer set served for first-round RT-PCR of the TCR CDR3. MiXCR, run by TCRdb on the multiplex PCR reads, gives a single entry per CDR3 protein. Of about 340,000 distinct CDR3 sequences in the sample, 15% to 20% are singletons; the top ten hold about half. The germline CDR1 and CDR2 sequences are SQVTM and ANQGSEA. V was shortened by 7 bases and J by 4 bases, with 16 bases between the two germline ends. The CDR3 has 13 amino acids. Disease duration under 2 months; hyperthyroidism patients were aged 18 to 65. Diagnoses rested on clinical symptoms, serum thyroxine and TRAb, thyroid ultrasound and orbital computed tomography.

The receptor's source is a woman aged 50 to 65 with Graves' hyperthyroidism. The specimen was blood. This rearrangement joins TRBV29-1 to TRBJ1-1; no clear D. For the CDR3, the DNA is TGCAGCGCCTGCGAGGGCCGGGGCACTGAAGCTTTCTTT. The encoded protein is CSACEGRGTEAFF.